This paragraph covers one T cell receptor (beta chain) sequence. Those enrolled, adults aged roughly 18 to 89 years, came from about two dozen US areas. Profiling relied on immunoSEQ multiplex PCR, and the TCRdb table lists in-frame clones only, not all of them. The table lists hundreds of thousands of clones, about 85% of them singletons, with under 20% in the top ten. This entry belongs to a study of blood T cell repertoires in COVID-19. Germline CDR1 is SGDLS and CDR2 is YYNGEE. The CDR3 sequence is 15 residues long. J lost 7 bases, V lost 3 bases, and 12 bases had no gene match. The origin of this receptor is a man aged 35 to 55 who had recovered from COVID-19. Sample: PBMCs or T cells enriched from blood (not recorded which). This sequence joins TRBV9 and TRBJ1-2, with TRBD1 matching over 7 bases. CDR3 nucleotide sequence: TGTGCCAGCAGCGCGAGGGGGCAGGGTCAAAGTGGCTACACCTTC. It specifies CASSARGQGQSGYTF.